This T cell receptor beta chain was documented in a study of cytomegalovirus exposure and HLA in healthy donors. Study observations and caveats: With high specificity and sensitivity, the classifier reportedly diagnosed cytomegalovirus status. A link between a missense DCLRE1C variant and TCR beta V- and J-gene trimming emerged from a later analysis.

There are 15 residues in the CDR3. Germline V gene sequence: CDR1 MNHEY, CDR2 SMNVEV (reference sequence). J lost 3 bases, V lost 5 bases, and 7 bases had no gene match. Comments on this clone: Its specificity is unknown.

PCR involved 60 Vbeta and 13 Jbeta primers. Methods used by the authors: A follow-up analysis tallied around 76 million unique TCR beta chains, some 11 million shared. TCRdb's copy holds only in-frame clones and misses some; the assay was immunoSEQ multiplex PCR. V, J and clone size reflect that table, while D and trimming were determined from the DNA. This table has roughly 160,000 clones, roughly 89% appearing once. Material: PBMCs. The sequence was collected from a young woman in good health and CMV-seronegative. J is TRBJ1-3 and V is TRBV27; 7 bases map to TRBD1. The CDR3: CASSPKGAFGNTIYF. Here the CDR3 DNA reads TGTGCCAGCAGTCCCAAGGGGGCCTTTGGAAACACCATATATTTT.